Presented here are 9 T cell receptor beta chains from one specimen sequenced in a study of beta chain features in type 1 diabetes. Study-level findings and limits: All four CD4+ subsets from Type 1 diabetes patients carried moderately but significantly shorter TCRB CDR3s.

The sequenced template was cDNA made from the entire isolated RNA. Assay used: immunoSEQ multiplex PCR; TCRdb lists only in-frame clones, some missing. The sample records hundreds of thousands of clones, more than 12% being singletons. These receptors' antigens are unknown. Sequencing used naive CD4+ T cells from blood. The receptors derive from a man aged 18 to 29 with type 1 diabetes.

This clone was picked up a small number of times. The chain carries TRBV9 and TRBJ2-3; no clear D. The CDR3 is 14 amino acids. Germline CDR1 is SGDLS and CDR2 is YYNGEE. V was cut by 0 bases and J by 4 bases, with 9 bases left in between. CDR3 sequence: CASSVESRADTQYF. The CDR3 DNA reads TGTGCCAGCAGCGTAGAGTCCCGGGCAGATACGCAGTATTTT.

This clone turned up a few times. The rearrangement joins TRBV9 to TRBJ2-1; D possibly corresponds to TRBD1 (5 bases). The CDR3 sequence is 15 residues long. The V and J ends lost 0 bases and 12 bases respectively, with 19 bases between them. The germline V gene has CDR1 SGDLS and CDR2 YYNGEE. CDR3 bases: TGTGCCAGCAGCGTAGATCTCAGGGCCACCAGAGGGCAGTTCTTC. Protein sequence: CASSVDLRATRGQFF.

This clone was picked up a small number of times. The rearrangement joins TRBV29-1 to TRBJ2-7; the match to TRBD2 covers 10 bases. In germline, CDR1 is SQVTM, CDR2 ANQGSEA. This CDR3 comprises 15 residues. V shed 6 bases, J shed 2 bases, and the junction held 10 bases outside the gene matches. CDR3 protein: CSVELQAGGPYEQYF. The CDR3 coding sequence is TGCAGCGTGGAGCTGCAAGCGGGAGGGCCCTACGAGCAGTACTTC.

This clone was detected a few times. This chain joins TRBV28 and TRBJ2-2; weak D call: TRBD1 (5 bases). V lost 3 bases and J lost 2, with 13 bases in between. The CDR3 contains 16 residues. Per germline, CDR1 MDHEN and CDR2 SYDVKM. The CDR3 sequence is CASSLGKGQNTGELFF. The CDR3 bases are TGTGCCAGCAGTTTGGGGAAGGGGCAAAACACCGGGGAGCTGTTTTTT.

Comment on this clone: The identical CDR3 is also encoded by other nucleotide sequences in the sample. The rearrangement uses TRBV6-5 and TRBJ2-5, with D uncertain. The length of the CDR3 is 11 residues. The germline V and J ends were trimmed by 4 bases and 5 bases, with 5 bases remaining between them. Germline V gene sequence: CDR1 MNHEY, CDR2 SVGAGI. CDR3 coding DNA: TGTGCCAGCAGTTTGGGGGAGACCCAGTACTTC. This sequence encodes CASSLGETQYF.

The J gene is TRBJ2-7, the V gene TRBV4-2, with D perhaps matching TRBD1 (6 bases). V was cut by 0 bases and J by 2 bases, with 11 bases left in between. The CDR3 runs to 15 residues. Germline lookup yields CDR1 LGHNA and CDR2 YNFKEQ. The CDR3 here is CASSQEARGPYEQYF. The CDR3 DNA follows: TGTGCCAGCAGCCAAGAAGCCAGGGGCCCCTACGAGCAGTACTTC.

The CDR3 loop reads CASSTRANTEAFF. CDR3 nucleotide sequence: TGCGCCAGCAGCACGCGAGCGAACACTGAAGCTTTCTTT. J is TRBJ1-1 and V is TRBV5-1, with D unclear. Germline values: CDR1 SGHRS, CDR2 YFSETQ. Trimming pared 4 bases from V and 1 base from J, leaving 8 bases between. CDR3 length equals 13 residues.

The CDR3 bases are TGTGCCAGCAAGGGCAGCTTAAAGGGGAGTGAAAAACTGTTTTTT. It codes for CASKGSLKGSEKLFF. The V call is TRBV6-5, the J call TRBJ1-4, with D maybe TRBD1 (5 bases). Germline-derived CDR1 and CDR2 are MNHEY and SVGAGI. The germline V and J ends were trimmed by 7 bases and 7 bases, with 19 bases remaining between them. This CDR3 spans 15 amino acids.

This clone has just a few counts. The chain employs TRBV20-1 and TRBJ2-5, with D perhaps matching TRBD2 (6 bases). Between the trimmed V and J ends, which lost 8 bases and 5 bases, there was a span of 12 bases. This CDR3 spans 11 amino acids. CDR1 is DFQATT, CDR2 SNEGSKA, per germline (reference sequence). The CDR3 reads CSPGGGETQYF. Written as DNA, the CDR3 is TGCAGTCCAGGTGGAGGGGAGACCCAGTACTTC.